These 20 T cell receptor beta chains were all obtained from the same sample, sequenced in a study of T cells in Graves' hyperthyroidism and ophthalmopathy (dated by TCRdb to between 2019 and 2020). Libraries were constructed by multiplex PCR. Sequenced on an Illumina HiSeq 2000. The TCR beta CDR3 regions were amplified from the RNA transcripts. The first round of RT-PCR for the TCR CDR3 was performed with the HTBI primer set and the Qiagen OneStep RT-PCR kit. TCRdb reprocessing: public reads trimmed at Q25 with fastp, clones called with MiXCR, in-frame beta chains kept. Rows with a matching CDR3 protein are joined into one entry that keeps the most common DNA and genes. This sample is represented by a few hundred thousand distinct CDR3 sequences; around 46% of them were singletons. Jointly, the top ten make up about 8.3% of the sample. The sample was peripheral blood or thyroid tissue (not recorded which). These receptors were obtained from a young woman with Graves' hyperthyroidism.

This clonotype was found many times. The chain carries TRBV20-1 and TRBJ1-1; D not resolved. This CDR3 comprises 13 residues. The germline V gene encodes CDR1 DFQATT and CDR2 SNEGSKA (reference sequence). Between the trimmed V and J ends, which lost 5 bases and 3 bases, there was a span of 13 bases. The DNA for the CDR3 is TGCAGTGCTGCGGGCATCCGGGACACTGAAGCTTTCTTT. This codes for CSAAGIRDTEAFF.

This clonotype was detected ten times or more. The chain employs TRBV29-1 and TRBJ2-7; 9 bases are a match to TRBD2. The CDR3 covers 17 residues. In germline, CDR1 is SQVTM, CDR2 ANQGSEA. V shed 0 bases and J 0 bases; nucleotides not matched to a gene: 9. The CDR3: CSVEDHQVSGSSYEQYF. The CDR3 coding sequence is TGCAGCGTTGAAGATCATCAGGTTAGCGGGAGCTCCTACGAGCAGTACTTC.

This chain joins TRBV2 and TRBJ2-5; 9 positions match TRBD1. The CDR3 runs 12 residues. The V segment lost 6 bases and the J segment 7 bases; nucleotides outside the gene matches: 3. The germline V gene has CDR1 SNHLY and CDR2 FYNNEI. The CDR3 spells CASRLGQGTQYF. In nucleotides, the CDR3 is TGTGCCAGCAGGTTGGGACAGGGGACCCAGTACTTC.

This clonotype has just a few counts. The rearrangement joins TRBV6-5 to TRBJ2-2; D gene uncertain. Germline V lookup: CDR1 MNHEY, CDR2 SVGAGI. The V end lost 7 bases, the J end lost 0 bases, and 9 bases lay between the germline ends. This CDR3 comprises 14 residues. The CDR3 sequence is CASNRPSNTGELFF. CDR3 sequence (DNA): TGTGCCAGCAATAGACCGTCGAACACCGGGGAGCTGTTTTTT.

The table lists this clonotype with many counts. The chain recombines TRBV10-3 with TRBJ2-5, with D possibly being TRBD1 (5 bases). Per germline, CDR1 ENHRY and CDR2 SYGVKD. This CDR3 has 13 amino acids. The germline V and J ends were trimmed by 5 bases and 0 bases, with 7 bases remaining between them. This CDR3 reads CAISKTDQETQYF. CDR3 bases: TGTGCCATCAGTAAGACAGACCAAGAGACCCAGTACTTC.

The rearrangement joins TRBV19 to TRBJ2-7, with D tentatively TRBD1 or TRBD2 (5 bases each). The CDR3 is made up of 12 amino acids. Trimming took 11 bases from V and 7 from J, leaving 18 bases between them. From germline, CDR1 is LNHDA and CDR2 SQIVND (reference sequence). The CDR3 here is CACNPSGREQYF. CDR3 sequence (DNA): TGTGCCTGCAATCCGTCGGGGCGGGAGCAGTACTTC.

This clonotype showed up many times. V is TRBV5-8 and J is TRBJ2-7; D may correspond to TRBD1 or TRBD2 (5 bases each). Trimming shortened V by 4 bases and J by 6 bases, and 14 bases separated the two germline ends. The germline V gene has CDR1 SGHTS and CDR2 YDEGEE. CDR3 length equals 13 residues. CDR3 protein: CASSQGPDVEQYF. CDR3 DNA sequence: TGTGCCAGCAGCCAGGGACCGGACGTCGAGCAGTACTTC.

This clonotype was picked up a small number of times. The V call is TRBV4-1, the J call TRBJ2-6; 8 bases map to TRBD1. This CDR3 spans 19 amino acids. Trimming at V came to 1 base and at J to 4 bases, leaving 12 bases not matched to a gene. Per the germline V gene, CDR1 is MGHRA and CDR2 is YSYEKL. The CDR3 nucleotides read TGCGCCAGCAGCCAAGGAGGTTTCAGGGGGCCATCGGGGGCCAACGTCCTGACTTTC. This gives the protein CASSQGGFRGPSGANVLTF.

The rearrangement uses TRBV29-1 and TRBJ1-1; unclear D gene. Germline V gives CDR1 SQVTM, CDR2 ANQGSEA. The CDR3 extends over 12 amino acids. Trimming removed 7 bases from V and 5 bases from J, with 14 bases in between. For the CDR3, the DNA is TGCAGCGGGGGTGGGAAGGAGACTGAAGCTTTCTTT. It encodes CSGGGKETEAFF.

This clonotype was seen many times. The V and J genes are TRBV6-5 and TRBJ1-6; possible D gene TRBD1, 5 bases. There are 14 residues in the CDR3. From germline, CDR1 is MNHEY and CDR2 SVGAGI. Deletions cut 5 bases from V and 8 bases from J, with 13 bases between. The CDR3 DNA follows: TGTGCCAGCAGTCGGGACGGAGGCCATTCACCCCTCCACTTT. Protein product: CASSRDGGHSPLHF.

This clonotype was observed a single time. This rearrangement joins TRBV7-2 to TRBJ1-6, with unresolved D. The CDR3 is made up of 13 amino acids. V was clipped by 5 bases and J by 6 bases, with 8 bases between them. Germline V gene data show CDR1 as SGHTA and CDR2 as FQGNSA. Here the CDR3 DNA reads TGTGCCAGCAGCAATGGACGTAATTCACCCCTCCACTTT. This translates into CASSNGRNSPLHF.

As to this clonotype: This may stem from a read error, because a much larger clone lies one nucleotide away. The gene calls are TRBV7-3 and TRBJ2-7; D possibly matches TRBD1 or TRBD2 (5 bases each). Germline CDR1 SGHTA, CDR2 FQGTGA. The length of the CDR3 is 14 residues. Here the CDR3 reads CAGSLMGTSTNLRF. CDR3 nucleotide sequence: TGTGCCGGCAGCTTGATGGGGACGAGTACGAACTTGAGGTTC.

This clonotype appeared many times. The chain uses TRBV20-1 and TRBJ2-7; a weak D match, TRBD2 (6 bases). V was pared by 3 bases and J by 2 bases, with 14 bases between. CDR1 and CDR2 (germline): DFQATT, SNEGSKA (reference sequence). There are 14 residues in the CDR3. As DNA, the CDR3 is TGCAGTGCTAGCCCGGGTAGCGGTCCCTACGAGCAGTACTTC. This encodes CSASPGSGPYEQYF.

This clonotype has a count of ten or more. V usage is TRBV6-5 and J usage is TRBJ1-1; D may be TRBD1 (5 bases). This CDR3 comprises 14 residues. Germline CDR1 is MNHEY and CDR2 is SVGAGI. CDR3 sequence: CAAKLSGSDTEAFF. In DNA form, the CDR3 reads TGTGCGGCTAAGCTGTCAGGGAGCGACACTGAAGCTTTCTTT.

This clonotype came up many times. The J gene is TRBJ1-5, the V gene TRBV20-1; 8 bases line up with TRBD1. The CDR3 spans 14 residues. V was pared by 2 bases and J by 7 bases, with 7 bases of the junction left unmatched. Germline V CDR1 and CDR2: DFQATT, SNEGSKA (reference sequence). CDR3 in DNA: TGCAGTGCTAGACTTGACAGGGGAGGACAGCCCCAGCATTTT. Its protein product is CSARLDRGGQPQHF.

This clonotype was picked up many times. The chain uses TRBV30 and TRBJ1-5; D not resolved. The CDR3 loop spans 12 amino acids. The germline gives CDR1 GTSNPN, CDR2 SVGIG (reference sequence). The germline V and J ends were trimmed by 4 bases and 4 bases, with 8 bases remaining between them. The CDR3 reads CAWNLGNQPQHF. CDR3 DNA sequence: TGTGCCTGGAACTTGGGGAATCAGCCCCAGCATTTT.

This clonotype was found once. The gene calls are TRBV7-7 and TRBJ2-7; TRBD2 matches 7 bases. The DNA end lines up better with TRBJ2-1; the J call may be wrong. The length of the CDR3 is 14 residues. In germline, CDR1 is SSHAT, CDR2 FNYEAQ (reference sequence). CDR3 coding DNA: TGTGCCAGCAGCCCACCGCGTGCGGGAGCAGCGCAGTTCTTC. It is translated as CASSPPRAGAAQFF.

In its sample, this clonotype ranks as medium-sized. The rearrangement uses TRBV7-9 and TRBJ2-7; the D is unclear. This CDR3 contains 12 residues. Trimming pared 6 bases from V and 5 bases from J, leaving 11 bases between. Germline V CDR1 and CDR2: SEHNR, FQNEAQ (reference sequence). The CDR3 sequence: CASRYAADEQYF. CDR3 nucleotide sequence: TGTGCCAGCAGGTATGCCGCGGACGAGCAGTACTTC.

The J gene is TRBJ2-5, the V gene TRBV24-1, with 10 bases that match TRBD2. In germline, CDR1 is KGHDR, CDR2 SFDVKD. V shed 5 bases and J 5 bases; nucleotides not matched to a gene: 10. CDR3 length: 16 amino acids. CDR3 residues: CATSARTSGLSETQYF. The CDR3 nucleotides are TGTGCCACCAGTGCTAGGACTAGCGGCCTTTCGGAGACCCAGTACTTC.

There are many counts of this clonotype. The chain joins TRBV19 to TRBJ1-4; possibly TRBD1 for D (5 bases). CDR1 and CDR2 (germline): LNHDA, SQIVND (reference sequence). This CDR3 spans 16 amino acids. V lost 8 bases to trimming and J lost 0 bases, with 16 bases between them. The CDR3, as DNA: TGTGCCAGTGGGGACGCGCTGGGCCCAACTAATGAAAAACTGTTTTTT. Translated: CASGDALGPTNEKLFF.